This passage covers 26 T cell receptor beta chains from one sample sequenced in a study of molecular identifiers for immune sequencing clone quantification. TCRdb reprocessed the PCR reads with MiXCR, giving one entry per CDR3 protein. Among 250,000 to 350,000 distinct CDR3 sequences listed, roughly a fifth were seen once. The sample was naive CD8+ T cells from blood, with Jurkat cell RNA spiked in. Subset specified: FACS-sorted CD8+CD4-CCR7+CD45RA+ naive T cells. The receptors come from a human donor in good health. Some libraries in this study had Jurkat cell RNA spiked in.

Regarding this clonotype: This sequence may be a read error, since a much larger clone differs from it by one base. J is TRBJ1-1 and V is TRBV5-5; TRBD1 matches 8 bases. V was clipped by 4 bases and J by 2 bases; unmatched bases: 7. The CDR3 runs to 15 residues. The germline V gene has CDR1 SGHKS and CDR2 YYEKEE (reference sequence). The CDR3 DNA reads as TGTGCCAGCAGCACCCGGACAGGGATAAACACTGAAGCTTTCTTT. Amino acid sequence: CASSTRTGINTEAFF.

Many counts were recorded for this clonotype. The rearrangement joins TRBV12-3 or TRBV12-4 to TRBJ2-2, with 10 bases lining up with TRBD1. CDR3 size: 17 residues. Germline trimming cut 5 bases from V and 1 base from J; bases unmatched to any gene: 7. The CDR3 coding sequence is TGTGCCAGCAGTCGCCGGGACAGGGGAAGGAACACCGGGGAGCTGTTTTTT. Protein product: CASSRRDRGRNTGELFF.

This chain connects TRBV7-6 to TRBJ2-7; D tentatively fits TRBD1 or TRBD2 (5 bases each). The germline V and J ends were trimmed by 5 bases and 2 bases, with 19 bases remaining between them. The germline V gene encodes CDR1 SGHVS and CDR2 FNYEAQ. The CDR3 extends over 16 amino acids. For the CDR3, the DNA is TGTGCCAGCAGCGGTACAACGGGGTACAGGCCCTACGAGCAGTACTTC. As protein: CASSGTTGYRPYEQYF.

The V and J genes are TRBV11-2 and TRBJ2-4; D possibly corresponds to TRBD2 (6 bases). Trimming removed 1 base from V and 7 bases from J, with 11 bases in between. The CDR3 is 14 amino acids. Germline loops: CDR1 SGHAT, CDR2 FQNNGV. The CDR3 reads CASSLGAGRNIQYF. In nucleotides, the CDR3 is TGTGCCAGCAGCTTAGGGGCGGGGAGGAACATTCAGTACTTC. Supplemented by reference TRBV11-2 and TRBJ2-4, the full variable domain reads EAGVAQSPRYKIIEKRQSVAFWCNPISGHATLYWYQQILGQGPKLLIQFQNNGVVDDSQLPKDRFSAERLKGVDSTLKIQPAKLEDSAVYLCASSLGAGRNIQYFGAGTRLSVL.

This clonotype turned up a few times. The chain links TRBV19 to TRBJ2-7; a possible D gene is TRBD1 (5 bases). There are 16 residues in the CDR3. The germline V gene has CDR1 LNHDA and CDR2 SQIVND (reference sequence). V was cut by 6 bases and J by 0 bases, with 18 bases left in between. CDR3 bases: TGTGCCAGTAGGATATTCAGGGATAGGAGCTCCTACGAGCAGTACTTC. This sequence encodes CASRIFRDRSSYEQYF.

With respect to this clonotype: A much larger clone differs by one base, so this may be a read error. V and J are TRBV27 and TRBJ2-5, with TRBD2 as a possible D gene (6 bases). CDR1 and CDR2 from the germline V gene are MNHEY and SMNVEV (reference sequence). The CDR3 spans 13 residues. Deletions cut 4 bases from V and 4 bases from J, with 10 bases between. The CDR3 loop is CASSCRGGETQYF. CDR3 nucleotides: TGTGCCAGCAGTTGCCGGGGAGGAGAGACCCAGTACTTC.

This clonotype was recorded a few times. This chain links TRBV2 with TRBJ2-2, with 7 bases that match TRBD2. V gave up 8 bases and J gave up 3 bases; unmatched junction bases: 9. This CDR3 is 15 amino acids long. Germline CDR1 is SNHLY and CDR2 is FYNNEI. The CDR3 sequence is CASLNSREYTGELFF. In DNA form, the CDR3 reads TGTGCCAGCTTAAATTCGCGGGAGTACACCGGGGAGCTGTTTTTT.

This clonotype was picked up many times. V usage is TRBV7-6 and J usage is TRBJ1-1; the D is unclear. The germline V gene has CDR1 SGHVS and CDR2 FNYEAQ. Trimming took off 2 bases at V and 4 bases at J, with 14 bases between the two ends. This CDR3 contains 15 residues. Written as DNA, the CDR3 is TGTGCCAGCAGCTTACCGGCCGGGGATAGCACTGAAGCTTTCTTT. Amino acid sequence: CASSLPAGDSTEAFF.

This clonotype was seen repeatedly, ten times or more. This chain links TRBV5-1 with TRBJ2-7; D assignment may be TRBD1 or TRBD2 (5 bases each). With 4 bases removed from V and 4 bases from J, the gap between germline ends came to 12 bases. CDR3 length: 13 amino acids. Germline lookup yields CDR1 SGHRS and CDR2 YFSETQ. CDR3 amino acids: CASSGEGSYEQYF. The CDR3 DNA reads as TGCGCCAGCAGCGGAGAGGGGAGTTACGAGCAGTACTTC.

This clonotype was counted ten times or more. This chain uses TRBV29-1 with TRBJ2-7, with D tentatively TRBD1 or TRBD2 (5 bases each). The germline gives CDR1 SQVTM, CDR2 ANQGSEA. V lost 1 base, J lost 2 bases, and 15 bases lay in between. This CDR3 has 15 residues. The CDR3: CSVEGGTPLAYEQYF. CDR3 bases: TGCAGCGTTGAAGGGGGGACCCCTCTAGCCTACGAGCAGTACTTC.

This chain joins TRBV12-3 or TRBV12-4 and TRBJ2-5; D remains ambiguous. V gave up 3 bases and J gave up 3 bases, with 11 bases separating them. This CDR3 spans 14 amino acids. The DNA of the CDR3 is TGTGCCAGCAGTTTCAGTATATCGGAAGAGACCCAGTACTTC. Translating it yields CASSFSISEETQYF.

This clonotype was found a few times. The chain uses TRBV24-1 and TRBJ2-1; D is unclear. V dropped 4 bases and J dropped 4 bases, with 10 bases sitting between them. CDR3 size: 14 residues. Germline CDR1 reads KGHDR; CDR2 reads SFDVKD. The DNA of the CDR3 is TGTGCCACCAGTGAGTTTGGATCTTACAATGAGCAGTTCTTC. Protein: CATSEFGSYNEQFF.

There are many counts of this clonotype. This chain uses TRBV6-2 or TRBV6-3 with TRBJ2-6; D is undetermined. V lost 0 bases and J lost 0, with 6 bases in between. The CDR3 runs 16 residues. Germline assignment: CDR1 MNHEY and CDR2 SVGEGT. The CDR3 coding sequence is TGTGCCAGCAGTTACTCTGGCCCCTCTGGGGCCAACGTCCTGACTTTC. It yields the protein CASSYSGPSGANVLTF.

In this sample, this clonotype turned up many times. This chain uses TRBV5-1 with TRBJ2-3; a possible D gene is TRBD2 (6 bases). Germline V gives CDR1 SGHRS, CDR2 YFSETQ. This CDR3 region has 20 residues. The V and J ends lost 6 bases and 0 bases respectively, with 29 bases between them. CDR3 coding DNA: TGCGCCAGCACCGACCCCGGGGACTCCATGCGGAAGCCTAGCACAGATACGCAGTATTTT. This codes for CASTDPGDSMRKPSTDTQYF.

This clonotype appeared many times. The chain links TRBV12-5 to TRBJ1-2; TRBD1 matches at 11 bases. The CDR3 is 15 amino acids. V dropped 6 bases and J dropped 6; count of bases not matched to a gene: 9. Germline V lookup: CDR1 LGHNT, CDR2 FRNRAP. This chain's CDR3 is CASGPARTGGDGYTF. The CDR3 bases are TGTGCTAGTGGCCCTGCCCGGACAGGGGGCGATGGCTACACCTTC.

This clonotype was observed a few times. The chain carries TRBV11-2 and TRBJ2-3; 11 positions match TRBD2. Trimming removed 5 bases from V and 4 bases from J; junction bases left unmatched: 11. Germline-derived CDR1 and CDR2 are SGHAT and FQNNGV. The CDR3 has 17 residues. Written as DNA, the CDR3 is TGTGCCAGCAGCCCGAAAGGTAGCGGGGGGGTAGCAGATACGCAGTATTTT. Its protein is CASSPKGSGGVADTQYF.

In its sample, this clonotype was seen many times. The chain carries TRBV2 and TRBJ2-7; D assignment may be TRBD1 or TRBD2 (5 bases each). The V gene lost 0 bases and the J gene lost 4 bases, with 16 bases spanning the gap. The germline V gene encodes CDR1 SNHLY and CDR2 FYNNEI. The CDR3 extends over 16 amino acids. CDR3 coding DNA: TGTGCCAGCAGTGAAGCCCGGGACGAGAACTCATACGAGCAGTACTTC. Translation gives CASSEARDENSYEQYF.

In its sample, this clonotype was seen many times. This chain uses TRBV2 with TRBJ2-7; no definite D call. Trimming shortened V by 2 bases and J by 5 bases, and 10 bases separated the two germline ends. The CDR3 loop spans 13 amino acids. The germline CDR1 and CDR2 sequences are SNHLY and FYNNEI. The CDR3 nucleotides read TGTGCCAGCAGTGAATCGTATGGGCACGAGCAGTACTTC. Translated, it gives CASSESYGHEQYF.

As concerns this clonotype: This sequence may be a read error, since a much larger clone differs from it by one base. This chain joins TRBV28 and TRBJ1-1; D unclear. V dropped 5 bases and J dropped 8 bases, with 21 bases sitting between them. The CDR3 is 15 amino acids. Germline V gives CDR1 MDHEN, CDR2 SYDVKM. CDR3 amino acids: CASSLYVEEADEAFF. The CDR3 DNA reads TGTGCCAGCAGTCTCTATGTGGAGGAAGCGGACGAAGCTTTCTTT.

This clonotype was counted many times. The rearrangement uses TRBV9 and TRBJ1-5, with TRBD1 as a possible D gene (5 bases). The CDR3 is 15 amino acids. V was clipped by 0 bases and J by 6 bases, with 13 bases between them. Looked up from germline, CDR1 is SGDLS and CDR2 is YYNGEE. CDR3 nucleotides: TGTGCCAGCAGCGTAGGGGACGCCTCGGGTCAGCCCCAGCATTTT. Its translation: CASSVGDASGQPQHF. The complete variable domain, with remaining parts taken from reference TRBV9 and TRBJ1-5, reads DSGVTQTPKHLITATGQRVTLRCSPRSGDLSVYWYQQSLDQGLQFLIQYYNGEERAKGNILERFSAQQFPDLHSELNLSSLELGDSALYFCASSVGDASGQPQHFGDGTRLSIL.

This clonotype was found many times. This sequence joins TRBV6-5 and TRBJ2-1; D might be TRBD1 (6 bases). The CDR3 is 14 amino acids. V lost 4 bases and J lost 4, with 11 bases in between. The germline gives CDR1 MNHEY, CDR2 SVGAGI. The CDR3 coding sequence is TGTGCCAGCAGTTCCGGGACATATTACAATGAGCAGTTCTTC. Its protein product is CASSSGTYYNEQFF.

With regard to this clonotype: A much bigger clone sits one base away, suggesting this may be a read error. V is TRBV28 and J is TRBJ2-7; TRBD2 matches at 11 bases. The length of the CDR3 is 15 residues. Germline CDR1 and CDR2: MDHEN and SYDVKM. V was clipped by 8 bases and J by 4 bases; unmatched bases: 10. The CDR3 DNA is TGTGCCAGCCGAAGAATAGCGGGAGGGCAATACGAGCAGTACTTC. Encoded protein: CASRRIAGGQYEQYF.

Many counts were recorded for this clonotype. The chain couples TRBV29-1 to TRBJ2-7, with D tentatively TRBD1 or TRBD2 (5 bases each). CDR3 length equals 13 residues. Germline CDR1 SQVTM, CDR2 ANQGSEA. The V and J ends lost 7 bases and 4 bases respectively, with 17 bases between them. The CDR3, as DNA: TGCAGCGCCGGACCCGGGGACCTATACGAGCAGTACTTC. Translated: CSAGPGDLYEQYF.

Ten or more counts support this clonotype. This chain connects TRBV19 to TRBJ1-5; the D gene is possibly TRBD1 (5 bases). The V and J ends lost 5 bases and 5 bases respectively, with 19 bases between them. CDR3 length: 16 residues. Germline CDR1 reads LNHDA; CDR2 reads SQIVND (reference sequence). In DNA, the CDR3 is TGTGCCAGTAGTTGGGGCAGGCGGAGTCGGGATCAGCCCCAGCATTTT. This sequence encodes CASSWGRRSRDQPQHF.

This clonotype was found many times. The chain is built from TRBV15 and TRBJ2-2; D may match TRBD1 or TRBD2 (5 bases each). The V gene lost 5 bases and the J gene lost 8 bases, with 12 bases spanning the gap. The length of the CDR3 is 13 residues. Germline CDR1 and CDR2: LNHNV and YYDKDF (reference sequence). DNA for the CDR3: TGTGCCACCAGCGGGGACCTATCGGGGGAGCTGTTTTTT. Its protein is CATSGDLSGELFF.

There are many counts of this clonotype. This chain connects TRBV19 to TRBJ2-2; D is undetermined. Trimming took off 0 bases at V and 2 bases at J, with 13 bases between the two ends. The CDR3 is 17 residues long. From germline, CDR1 is LNHDA and CDR2 SQIVND (reference sequence). CDR3 bases: TGTGCCAGTAGTATAGATGAGGAGAGTACCAACACCGGGGAGCTGTTTTTT. Protein: CASSIDEESTNTGELFF.